The rows below give T cell receptor beta chains drawn from one sample of a study of Ad26.COV2.S vaccination and SARS-CoV-2 variants. Measured with immunoSEQ multiplex PCR; TCRdb has only the in-frame clones, and not every one. The repertoire includes 400,000 to 450,000 clones, around nine tenths of them detected once, and 9.5% to 15% sits in the top ten. The starting material was peripheral blood, obtained in a trial of Ad26.COV2.S vaccine versus placebo. The receptors were gathered from a person aged 18 to 59 who received the Ad26.COV2.S COVID-19 vaccine or a placebo. The CDR3 runs from the conserved cysteine through the conserved F or W. The order of the fields is J gene, clone size, CDR3 length, V gene, D gene, CDR3 protein, CDR3 DNA. A D gene is named only where the DNA matches it firmly. Size tells how often a clone was seen (once, few, many) or the class of an expanded clone, and some rows leave it out.

>TRBJ2-3|.|15|TRBV7-2|TRBD1
CASSPDRGNTDTQYF
TGTGCCAGCAGCCCTGACAGGGGGAATACAGATACGCAGTATTTT
>TRBJ2-2|.|15|TRBV28|.
CASSFVGASTGELFF
TGTGCCAGCAGTTTCGTGGGGGCTAGCACCGGGGAGCTGTTTTTT
>TRBJ2-1|.|14|TRBV4-3|TRBD2
CASSRLAGLNEQFF
TGCGCCAGCAGCCGACTAGCGGGACTAAATGAGCAGTTCTTC
>TRBJ2-7|.|11|TRBV30|.
CAWSLAYEQYF
TGTGCCTGGAGTTTAGCCTACGAGCAGTACTTC
>TRBJ2-7|.|15|TRBV6-5|.
CASRSTSGNTYEQYF
TGTGCCAGCAGGTCTACTTCCGGGAACACCTACGAGCAGTACTTC
>TRBJ2-2|.|15|TRBV27|.
CASSPLTGRAGELFF
TGTGCCAGCAGCCCTTTGACAGGGAGGGCCGGGGAGCTGTTTTTT
>TRBJ2-1|.|16|TRBV4-3|TRBD2
CASSLASGGSYNEQFF
TGCGCCAGCAGCCTAGCCTCGGGAGGTTCCTACAATGAGCAGTTCTTC
>TRBJ2-7|few|15|TRBV5-4|.
CASSEGGTKSYEQYF
TGTGCCAGCAGCGAGGGGGGGACAAAAAGTTACGAGCAGTACTTC
>TRBJ2-5|.|20|TRBV2|TRBD2
CASSEGQTSGRSWWGETQYF
TGTGCCAGCAGTGAAGGTCAAACTAGCGGGAGGTCATGGTGGGGAGAGACCCAGTACTTC
>TRBJ2-1|.|15|TRBV27|.
CASSFVGDEPRGQFF
TGTGCCAGCAGCTTTGTAGGGGACGAACCTAGGGGGCAGTTCTTC
>TRBJ2-5|.|14|TRBV2|TRBD2
CASDTGLIQETQYF
TGTGCCAGCGACACGGGACTAATCCAAGAGACCCAGTACTTC
>TRBJ1-3|.|17|TRBV12-5|.
CASGLVRMPGPANTIYF
TGTGCTAGTGGTTTGGTCAGGATGCCGGGCCCCGCCAACACCATATATTTT
>TRBJ2-2|.|15|TRBV10-3|.
CAIRRETQNTGELFF
TGTGCCATCAGAAGAGAGACTCAGAACACCGGGGAGCTGTTTTTT
>TRBJ2-1|.|15|TRBV15|.
CATSRDLPTYNEQFF
TGTGCCACCAGCAGAGATCTCCCCACCTACAATGAGCAGTTCTTC
>TRBJ2-1|few|21|TRBV21-1|.
CASSKDHPKAISQETYNEQFF
TGTGCCAGCAGCAAAGATCACCCAAAAGCAATTTCCCAGGAGACTTACAATGAGCAGTTCTTC
>TRBJ1-3|.|16|TRBV5-4|.
CASSTLNTGLGNTIYF
TGTGCCAGCAGCACCTTAAACACGGGGCTTGGGAACACCATATATTTT
>TRBJ1-2|.|13|TRBV5-1|.
CASSLAAGYGYTF
TGCGCCAGCAGCTTGGCTGCAGGCTATGGCTACACCTTC
>TRBJ1-6|.|15|TRBV7-6|TRBD1
CASSLGQGVNSPLHF
TGTGCCAGCAGCTTAGGACAGGGGGTGAATTCACCCCTCCACTTT
>TRBJ2-1|.|12|TRBV12-3/TRBV12-4|.
CASSTRLNEQFF
TGTGCCAGCAGTACCCGACTAAATGAGCAGTTCTTC
>TRBJ2-1|.|15|TRBV27|.
CASSSGLRSYNEQFF
TGTGCCAGCAGTTCCGGACTCCGCTCCTACAATGAGCAGTTCTTC
>TRBJ2-2|.|13|TRBV5-1|.
CASMIGGSGELFF
TGCGCCAGCATGATCGGGGGCTCCGGGGAGCTGTTTTTT
>TRBJ1-2|.|16|TRBV5-6|.
CASSLVPNGPLYGYTF
TGTGCCAGCAGCTTGGTCCCTAACGGACCGCTCTATGGCTACACCTTC
>TRBJ2-7|.|12|TRBV7-9|.
CASSGDDYEQYF
TGTGCCAGCAGCGGGGACGACTACGAGCAGTACTTC
>TRBJ1-6|.|12|TRBV7-9|.
CASSLDSIPLHF
TGTGCCAGCAGCTTAGACTCGATACCCCTCCACTTT
>TRBJ2-2|.|17|TRBV18|.
CASSPPSAASGTGELFF
TGTGCCAGCTCACCACCTAGCGCGGCTTCGGGCACCGGGGAGCTGTTTTTT
>TRBJ2-5|.|15|TRBV4-3|.
CASSQNTGPQETQYF
TGCGCCAGCAGCCAAAACACAGGACCCCAAGAGACCCAGTACTTC
>TRBJ2-1|.|15|TRBV7-2|.
CASSTHRVGHNEQFF
TGTGCCAGCAGCACCCACAGGGTCGGGCACAATGAGCAGTTCTTC
>TRBJ2-7|.|13|TRBV12-3/TRBV12-4|.
CASSSTDSYEQYF
TGTGCCAGCAGTTCGACGGACTCCTACGAGCAGTACTTC
>TRBJ1-1|.|15|TRBV5-1|.
CASSPGTAMNTEAFF
TGCGCCAGCAGCCCGGGGACGGCTATGAACACTGAAGCTTTCTTT
>TRBJ2-1|.|16|TRBV18|TRBD2
CASSLSISGNYNEQFF
TGTGCCAGCTCACTGAGTATTAGCGGGAACTACAATGAGCAGTTCTTC
>TRBJ2-7|.|13|TRBV7-8|.
CASSLGSHAEQYF
TGTGCCAGCAGCTTAGGTAGTCACGCGGAGCAGTACTTC
>TRBJ2-3|.|16|TRBV2|.
CASSQWASGPDDTQYF
TGTGCCAGCTCCCAATGGGCTAGTGGTCCCGATGATACGCAGTATTTT
>TRBJ1-1|.|16|TRBV19|.
CASSTTSRDLNTEAFF
TGTGCCAGTAGTACGACCTCCAGGGACTTGAACACTGAAGCTTTCTTT
>TRBJ1-6|.|14|TRBV7-2|.
CASTSAGRNSPLHF
TGTGCCAGCACCTCCGCAGGGCGGAATTCACCCCTCCACTTT
>TRBJ2-6|once|18|TRBV19|TRBD2
CASSFTSGLTSGANVLTF
TGTGCCAGTAGTTTCACTAGCGGGCTTACCTCTGGGGCCAACGTCCTGACTTTC